This passage covers 4 T cell receptor beta chains from one sample sequenced in a study of cytomegalovirus exposure and HLA in healthy donors. This PCR relied on a set of 60 Vbeta primers and 13 Jbeta primers. TCRdb's copy holds only in-frame clones and misses some; the assay was immunoSEQ multiplex PCR. The table lists some 150,000 clones, around 80% of them singletons, with 4.5% in the top ten. What was sequenced was PBMCs. The receptors were sampled from a woman between 50 and 59 years old in good health and CMV-seropositive.

The chain carries TRBV7-2 and TRBJ1-2, with D perhaps matching TRBD1 (5 bases). CDR1 SGHTA and CDR2 FQGNSA come from the germline V gene. This CDR3 contains 15 residues. The V end lost 1 base, the J end lost 2 bases, and 11 bases lay between the germline ends. The CDR3 reads CASSLVGGLNYGYTF. The CDR3 DNA sequence: TGTGCCAGCAGCTTAGTTGGGGGGTTGAACTATGGCTACACCTTC.

The chain uses TRBV7-3 and TRBJ2-7; weak D call: TRBD2 (6 bases). The germline V gene encodes CDR1 SGHTA and CDR2 FQGTGA. Trimming pared 4 bases from V and 7 bases from J, leaving 14 bases between. This CDR3 has 13 residues. DNA of the CDR3: TGTGCCAGCAGCTCTGGGGACCGGGGGGAGCAGTACTTC. This gives the protein CASSSGDRGEQYF.

The gene calls are TRBV19 and TRBJ2-7, with 14 bases aligning to TRBD2. Germline lookup yields CDR1 LNHDA and CDR2 SQIVND (reference sequence). V lost 4 bases to trimming and J lost 6 bases; unmatched junction nucleotides: 8. CDR3 length: 16 amino acids. The CDR3 loop reads CASSTLHGLAGGEQYF. In DNA, the CDR3 is TGTGCCAGTAGTACCCTCCACGGACTAGCGGGAGGCGAGCAGTACTTC.

The V gene is TRBV29-1, the J gene TRBJ2-7; D may be TRBD2 (5 bases). Germline assignment: CDR1 SQVTM and CDR2 ANQGSEA. V lost 6 bases, J lost 0 bases, and 12 bases lay in between. The CDR3 runs to 13 residues. The CDR3 region has the DNA TGCAGCGTCGGTCGGGGAAGCTCCTACGAGCAGTACTTC. It yields the protein CSVGRGSSYEQYF.